These 10 T cell receptor beta chains were all obtained from the same sample, sequenced in a study of vaccination effects on CD4 cells after COVID-19. Produced via immunoSEQ multiplex PCR; TCRdb's table is partial and in-frame only. The top ten clones hold around 2.9% of a sample with about 73,000 clones, approximately 75% of them seen once. The ViraFEST assay expanded antigen-specific CD4+ T cells with viral peptide pools before sequencing. Cells that had been cultured for 10 days were the source of isolated CD4+ T cells. Vaccine recipients had no previous SARS-CoV-2 infection; their nucleocapsid antibodies were negative. These TCRs' antigens remain unknown. Sequencing was performed on CD4+ T cells from PBMCs cultured with HCoV-NL63 spike peptides, taken before COVID-19 vaccination. The receptors originated from a human donor who received a COVID-19 vaccine.

The J gene is TRBJ1-3, the V gene TRBV30; TRBD1 matches 7 bases. The CDR3 totals 14 residues. After removal of 3 bases from V and 2 bases from J, the junction contained 4 bases not matched to a gene. Germline V gives CDR1 GTSNPN, CDR2 SVGIG (reference sequence). As DNA, the CDR3 is TGTGCCTGGAGGCGAGGGGGCACTGGAAACACCATATATTTT. Residues: CAWRRGGTGNTIYF.

The chain uses TRBV6-5 and TRBJ2-2; D not resolved. V was trimmed by 7 bases and J by 3 bases, leaving 12 bases between them. Germline CDR1 and CDR2: MNHEY and SVGAGI. There are 14 residues in the CDR3. For the CDR3, the DNA is TGTGCCAGCAACCCTGCCTTGGACACCGGGGAGCTGTTTTTT. This encodes CASNPALDTGELFF.

This clone was seen only a few times. The rearrangement uses TRBV19 and TRBJ1-1; D uncertain. Germline lookup yields CDR1 LNHDA and CDR2 SQIVND (reference sequence). Trimming took 1 base from V and 1 from J, leaving 7 bases between them. This CDR3 spans 14 amino acids. The CDR3 sequence is CASSIGPGNTEAFF. CDR3 DNA: TGTGCCAGTAGTATAGGTCCGGGGAACACTGAAGCTTTCTTT.

The DNA of the CDR3 is TGTGCCAGCAGCAGCCGGGCCGGTAATGAAAAACTGTTTTTT. This sequence encodes CASSSRAGNEKLFF. V usage is TRBV9 and J usage is TRBJ1-4; D is uncertain. Germline CDR1 SGDLS, CDR2 YYNGEE. Deletions cut 4 bases from V and 4 bases from J, with 11 bases between. The CDR3 consists of 14 residues. Combining the CDR3 with reference TRBV9 and TRBJ1-4 gives the whole variable domain DSGVTQTPKHLITATGQRVTLRCSPRSGDLSVYWYQQSLDQGLQFLIQYYNGEERAKGNILERFSAQQFPDLHSELNLSSLELGDSALYFCASSSRAGNEKLFFGSGTQLSVL.

The chain joins TRBV10-3 to TRBJ2-5; TRBD2 aligns across 9 bases. The CDR3 runs to 12 residues. V gave up 9 bases and J gave up 7 bases; unmatched junction bases: 6. Per the germline V gene, CDR1 is ENHRY and CDR2 is SYGVKD. The CDR3, as DNA: TGTGCCATACGACTAGCGGCGGGGACCCAGTACTTC. It encodes CAIRLAAGTQYF.

This clone showed up just once. V usage is TRBV2 and J usage is TRBJ2-2; 9 positions agree with TRBD1. The CDR3 is 15 residues long. Germline V gene sequence: CDR1 SNHLY, CDR2 FYNNEI. V lost 2 bases, J lost 8 bases, and 6 bases stayed unmatched. CDR3 residues: CASSEKDRGTGELFF. CDR3 nucleotides: TGTGCCAGCAGTGAAAAGGACAGGGGCACTGGGGAGCTGTTTTTT. Full variable domain (outside the CDR3, taken from reference TRBV2 and TRBJ2-2): EPEVTQTPSHQVTQMGQEVILRCVPISNHLYFYWYRQILGQKVEFLVSFYNNEISEKSEIFDDQFSVERPDGSNFTLKIRSTKLEDSAMYFCASSEKDRGTGELFFGEGSRLTVL.

The rearrangement joins TRBV25-1 to TRBJ1-1, with D possibly TRBD1 on 5 matching bases. CDR1 is MGHDK and CDR2 is SYGVNS in the germline V gene. V dropped 7 bases and J dropped 8 bases, with 11 bases sitting between them. The CDR3 consists of 11 residues. Here the CDR3 reads CASNRGSEAFF. The CDR3 bases are TGTGCCAGCAATCGGGGGTCCGAAGCTTTCTTT.

CDR3 region: CSVEGGYSYNEQFF. In DNA form, the CDR3 reads TGCAGCGTTGAAGGGGGTTACTCCTACAATGAGCAGTTCTTC. This sequence joins TRBV29-1 and TRBJ2-1, with D uncertain. V gave up 1 base and J gave up 0 bases, with 7 bases separating them. This CDR3 comprises 14 residues. Germline V gives CDR1 SQVTM, CDR2 ANQGSEA.

This clone has more than one count but fewer than ten. The chain couples TRBV24-1 to TRBJ2-2, with D possibly TRBD2 on 5 matching bases. From germline, CDR1 is KGHDR and CDR2 SFDVKD. The V and J ends lost 4 bases and 7 bases respectively, with 12 bases between them. This CDR3 region has 14 residues. This CDR3 is CATSDRPGGGELFF. The CDR3 bases are TGTGCCACCAGTGACAGGCCCGGAGGCGGGGAGCTGTTTTTT.

The rearrangement joins TRBV13 to TRBJ2-2; D is possibly TRBD1 (6 bases). The CDR3 sequence is 17 residues long. Germline V gives CDR1 PRHDT, CDR2 FYEKMQ (reference sequence). V was clipped by 5 bases and J by 3 bases, with 19 bases between them. CDR3 in DNA: TGTGCCAGCAGCCTAGCCCCTATCCAGGGGTACACCGGGGAGCTGTTTTTT. Translation gives CASSLAPIQGYTGELFF.